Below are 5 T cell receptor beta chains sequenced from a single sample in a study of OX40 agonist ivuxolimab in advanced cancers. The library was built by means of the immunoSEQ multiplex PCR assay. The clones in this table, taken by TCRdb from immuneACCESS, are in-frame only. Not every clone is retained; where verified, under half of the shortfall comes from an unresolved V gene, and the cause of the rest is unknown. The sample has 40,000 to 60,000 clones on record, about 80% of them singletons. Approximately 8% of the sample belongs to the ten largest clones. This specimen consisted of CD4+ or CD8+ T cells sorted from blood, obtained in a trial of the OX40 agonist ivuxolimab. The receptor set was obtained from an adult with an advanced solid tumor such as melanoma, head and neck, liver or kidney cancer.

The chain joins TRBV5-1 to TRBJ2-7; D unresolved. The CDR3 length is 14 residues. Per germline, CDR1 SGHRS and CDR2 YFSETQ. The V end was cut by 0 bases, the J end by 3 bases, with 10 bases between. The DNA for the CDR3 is TGCGCCAGCAGCTTGGAGACCGCGAACTACGAGCAGTACTTC. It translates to CASSLETANYEQYF.

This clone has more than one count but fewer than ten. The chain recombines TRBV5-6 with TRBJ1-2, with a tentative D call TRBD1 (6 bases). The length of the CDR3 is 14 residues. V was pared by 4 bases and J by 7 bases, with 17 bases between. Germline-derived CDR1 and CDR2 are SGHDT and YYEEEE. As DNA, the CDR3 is TGTGCCAGCAGCGGGGGCCAGGGTATTGGTGGCTACACCTTC. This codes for CASSGGQGIGGYTF.

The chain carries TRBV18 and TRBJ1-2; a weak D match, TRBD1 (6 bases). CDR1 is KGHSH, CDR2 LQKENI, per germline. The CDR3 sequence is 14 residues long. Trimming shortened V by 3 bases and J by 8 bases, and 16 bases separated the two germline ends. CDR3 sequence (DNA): TGTGCCAGCTCACCCTCAGACAGGACTCGAGGCTACACCTTC. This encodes CASSPSDRTRGYTF.

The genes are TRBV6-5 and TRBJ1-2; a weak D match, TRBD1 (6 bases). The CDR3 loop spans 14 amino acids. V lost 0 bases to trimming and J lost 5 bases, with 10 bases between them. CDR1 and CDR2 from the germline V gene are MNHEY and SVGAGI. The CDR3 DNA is TGTGCCAGCAGTTACTCACAGGGAGAATATGGCTACACCTTC. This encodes CASSYSQGEYGYTF.

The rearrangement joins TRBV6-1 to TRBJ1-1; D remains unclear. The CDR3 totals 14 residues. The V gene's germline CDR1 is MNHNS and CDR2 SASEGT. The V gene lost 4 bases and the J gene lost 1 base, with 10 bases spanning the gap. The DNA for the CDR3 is TGTGCCAGCAGTGTATCTCTCAGGAACACTGAAGCTTTCTTT. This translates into CASSVSLRNTEAFF.